These 2 T cell receptor beta chains share one sample of origin, sequenced in a study of cytomegalovirus exposure and HLA in healthy donors. PCR employed 60 Vbeta and 13 Jbeta primers. Sequencing was performed with immunoSEQ multiplex PCR; in TCRdb, only in-frame clones are kept and a portion is missing. In the table there are about 120,000 clones, around 80% of which are singletons. The sample taken for sequencing was PBMCs. Every receptor here comes from a woman aged 40-49 years in good health and CMV-seropositive.

Only one count was recorded for this clone. The chain links TRBV29-1 to TRBJ1-1, with TRBD1 matching 7 bases. The V gene's germline CDR1 is SQVTM and CDR2 ANQGSEA. J gave up 3 bases and V 8 bases, and 6 bases lay outside the gene matches. The CDR3 extends over 12 amino acids. CDR3 protein: CSIRQGDTEAFF. CDR3 nucleotides: TGCAGCATCAGACAGGGAGACACTGAAGCTTTCTTT.

The rearrangement uses TRBV6-4 and TRBJ1-4; the D gene is possibly TRBD1 (6 bases). The CDR3 extends over 13 amino acids. V was shortened by 7 bases and J by 6 bases, with 12 bases between the two germline ends. Germline V gives CDR1 MRHNA, CDR2 SNTAGT. CDR3 loop: CASNYRADEKLFF. CDR3 DNA: TGTGCCAGCAATTACAGGGCGGATGAAAAACTGTTTTTT.